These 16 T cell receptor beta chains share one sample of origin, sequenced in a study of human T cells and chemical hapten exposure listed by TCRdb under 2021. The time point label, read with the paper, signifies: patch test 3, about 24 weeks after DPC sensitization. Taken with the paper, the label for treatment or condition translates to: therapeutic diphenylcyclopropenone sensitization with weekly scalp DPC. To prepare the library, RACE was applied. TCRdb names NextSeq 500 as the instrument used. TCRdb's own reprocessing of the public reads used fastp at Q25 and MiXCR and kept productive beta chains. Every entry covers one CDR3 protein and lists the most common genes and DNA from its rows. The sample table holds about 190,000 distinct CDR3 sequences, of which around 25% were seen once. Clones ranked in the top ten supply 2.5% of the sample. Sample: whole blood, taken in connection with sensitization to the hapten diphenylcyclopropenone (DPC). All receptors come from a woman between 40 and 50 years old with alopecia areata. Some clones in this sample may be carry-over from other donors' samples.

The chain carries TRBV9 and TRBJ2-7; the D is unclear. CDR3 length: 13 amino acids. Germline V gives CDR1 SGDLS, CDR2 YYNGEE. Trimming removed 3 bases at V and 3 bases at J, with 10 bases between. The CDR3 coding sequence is TGTGCCAGCAGCGCCAAGGACCTCTACGAGCAGTACTTC. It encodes CASSAKDLYEQYF.

The CDR3 DNA is TGCGCCAGCGGCGACAGGGCCCAAGAGACCCAGTACTTC. It specifies CASGDRAQETQYF. The V gene is TRBV5-1, the J gene TRBJ2-5; 7 positions match TRBD1. This CDR3 is built from 13 residues. J gave up 1 base and V 7 bases, and 4 bases lay outside the gene matches. Germline lookup yields CDR1 SGHRS and CDR2 YFSETQ.

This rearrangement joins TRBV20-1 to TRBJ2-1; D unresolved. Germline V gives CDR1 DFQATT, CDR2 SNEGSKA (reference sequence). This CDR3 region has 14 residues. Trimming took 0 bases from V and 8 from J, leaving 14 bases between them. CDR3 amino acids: CSARDRPPLDEQFF. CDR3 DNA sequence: TGCAGTGCTAGAGACAGGCCCCCTCTGGATGAGCAGTTCTTC.

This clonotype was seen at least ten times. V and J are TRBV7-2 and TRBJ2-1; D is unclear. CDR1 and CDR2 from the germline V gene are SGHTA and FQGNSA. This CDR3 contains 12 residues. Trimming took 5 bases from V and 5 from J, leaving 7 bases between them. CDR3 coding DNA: TGTGCCAGCAGCGCTTACAACAATGAGCAGTTCTTC. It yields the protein CASSAYNNEQFF. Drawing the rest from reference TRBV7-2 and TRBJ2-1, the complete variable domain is GAGVSQSPSNKVTEKGKDVELRCDPISGHTALYWYRQSLGQGLEFLIYFQGNSAPDKSGLPSDRFSAERTGGSVSTLTIQRTQQEDSAVYLCASSAYNNEQFFGPGTRLTVL.

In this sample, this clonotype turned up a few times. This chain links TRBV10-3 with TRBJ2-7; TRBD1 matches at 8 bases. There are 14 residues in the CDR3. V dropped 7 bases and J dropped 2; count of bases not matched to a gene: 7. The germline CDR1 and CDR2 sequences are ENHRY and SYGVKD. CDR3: CAITGGTGTYEQYF. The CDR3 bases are TGTGCCATCACCGGCGGGACAGGCACCTACGAGCAGTACTTC.

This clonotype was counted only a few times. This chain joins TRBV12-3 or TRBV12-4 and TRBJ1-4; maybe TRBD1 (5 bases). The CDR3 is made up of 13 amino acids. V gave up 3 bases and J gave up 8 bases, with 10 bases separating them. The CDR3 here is CASSLGGSEKLFF. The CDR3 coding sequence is TGTGCCAGCAGTTTGGGGGGGAGCGAAAAACTGTTTTTT.

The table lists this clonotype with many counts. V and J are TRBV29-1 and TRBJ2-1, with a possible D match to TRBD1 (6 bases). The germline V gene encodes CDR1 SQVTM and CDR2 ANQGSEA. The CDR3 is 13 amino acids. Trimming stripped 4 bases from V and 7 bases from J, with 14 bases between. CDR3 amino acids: CSVAQGLRNEQFF. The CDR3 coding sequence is TGCAGCGTTGCACAGGGTTTGAGGAATGAGCAGTTCTTC.

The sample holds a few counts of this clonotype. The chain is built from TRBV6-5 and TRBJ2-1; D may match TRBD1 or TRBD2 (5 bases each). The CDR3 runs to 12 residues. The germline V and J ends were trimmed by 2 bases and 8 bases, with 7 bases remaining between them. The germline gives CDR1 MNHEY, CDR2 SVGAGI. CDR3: CASSYGGYEQFF. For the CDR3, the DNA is TGTGCCAGCAGTTACGGGGGTTATGAGCAGTTCTTC.

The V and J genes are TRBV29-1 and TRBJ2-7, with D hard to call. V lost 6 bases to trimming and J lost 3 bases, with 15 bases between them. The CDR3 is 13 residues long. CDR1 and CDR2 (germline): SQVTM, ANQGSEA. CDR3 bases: TGCAGCGTCAAGTCTTGGTCCGACTACGAGCAGTACTTC. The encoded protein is CSVKSWSDYEQYF.

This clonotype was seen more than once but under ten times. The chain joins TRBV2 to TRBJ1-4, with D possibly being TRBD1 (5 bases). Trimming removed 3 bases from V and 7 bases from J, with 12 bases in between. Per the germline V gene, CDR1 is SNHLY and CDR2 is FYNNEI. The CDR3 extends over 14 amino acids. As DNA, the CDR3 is TGTGCCAGCAGTGAGAGTCTGGGGGGTGAAAAACTGTTTTTT. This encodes CASSESLGGEKLFF.

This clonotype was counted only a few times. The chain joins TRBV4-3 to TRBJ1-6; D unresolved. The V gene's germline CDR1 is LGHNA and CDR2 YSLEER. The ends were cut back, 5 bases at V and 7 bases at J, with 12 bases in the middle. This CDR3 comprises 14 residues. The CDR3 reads CASSADKENSPLHF. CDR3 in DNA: TGCGCCAGCAGCGCAGACAAGGAAAATTCACCCCTCCACTTT.

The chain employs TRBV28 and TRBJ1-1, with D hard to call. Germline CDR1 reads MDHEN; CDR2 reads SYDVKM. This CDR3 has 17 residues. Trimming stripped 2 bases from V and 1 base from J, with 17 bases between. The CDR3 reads CASSLDAYSFGNTEAFF. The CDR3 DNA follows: TGTGCCAGCAGTTTAGACGCCTACAGTTTCGGGAACACTGAAGCTTTCTTT. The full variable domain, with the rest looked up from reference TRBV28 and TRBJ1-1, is DVKVTQSSRYLVKRTGEKVFLECVQDMDHENMFWYRQDPGLGLRLIYFSYDVKMKEKGDIPEGYSVSREKKERFSLILESASTNQTSMYLCASSLDAYSFGNTEAFFGQGTRLTVV.

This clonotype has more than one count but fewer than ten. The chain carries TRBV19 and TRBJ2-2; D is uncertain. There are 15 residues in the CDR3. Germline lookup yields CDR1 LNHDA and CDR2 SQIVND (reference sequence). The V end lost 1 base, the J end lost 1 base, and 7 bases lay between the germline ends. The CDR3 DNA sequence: TGTGCCAGTAGTATAGGGCGTATGAACACCGGGGAGCTGTTTTTT. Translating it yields CASSIGRMNTGELFF.

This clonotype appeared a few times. The CDR3 DNA sequence: TGCAGTGCTAGGATCCACGAGCAGTACTTC. It specifies CSARIHEQYF. J is TRBJ2-7 and V is TRBV20-1; the D is unclear. V lost 3 bases, J lost 5 bases, and 5 bases lay in between. The CDR3 is 10 amino acids. Germline-derived CDR1 and CDR2 are DFQATT and SNEGSKA (reference sequence).

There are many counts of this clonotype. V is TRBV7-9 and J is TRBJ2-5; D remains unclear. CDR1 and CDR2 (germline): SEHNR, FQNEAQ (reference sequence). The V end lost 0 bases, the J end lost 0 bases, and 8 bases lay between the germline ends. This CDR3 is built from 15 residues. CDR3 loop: CASSLAGSYQETQYF. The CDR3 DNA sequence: TGTGCCAGCAGCTTAGCGGGGTCCTACCAAGAGACCCAGTACTTC. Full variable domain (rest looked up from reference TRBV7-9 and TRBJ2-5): DTGVSQNPRHKITKRGQNVTFRCDPISEHNRLYWYRQTLGQGPEFLTYFQNEAQLEKSRLLSDRFSAERPKGSFSTLEIQRTEQGDSAMYLCASSLAGSYQETQYFGPGTRLLVL.

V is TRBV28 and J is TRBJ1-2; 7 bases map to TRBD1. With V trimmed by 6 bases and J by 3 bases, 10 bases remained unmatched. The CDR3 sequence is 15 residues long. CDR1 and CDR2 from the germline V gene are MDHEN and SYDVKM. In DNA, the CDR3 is TGTGCCAGCAGCACTTTCTTAACAGGGGACTATGGCTACACCTTC. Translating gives CASSTFLTGDYGYTF.